These 19 T cell receptor beta chains share one sample of origin, sequenced in a study of OX40 agonist ivuxolimab in advanced cancers. Using immunoSEQ multiplex PCR, the repertoire was profiled, and TCRdb retains in-frame clones only, with some absent. In the table there are under 80,000 clones, approximately 88% of which are singletons. The sample here was CD4+ or CD8+ T cells sorted from blood, taken in a trial of the OX40 agonist ivuxolimab. All receptors come from an adult with an advanced solid tumor such as melanoma, head and neck, liver or kidney cancer.

The chain uses TRBV7-8 and TRBJ1-2; the D is unclear. CDR1 is SGHVS, CDR2 FQNEAQ, per germline. The CDR3 is 15 amino acids. V lost 6 bases to trimming and J lost 6 bases, with 20 bases between them. CDR3 sequence (DNA): TGTGCCAGCAGACAGCGGGCCCTCGGGAGGGATGGCTACACCTTC. Encoded protein: CASRQRALGRDGYTF.

The V call is TRBV7-7, the J call TRBJ2-5; a possible D gene is TRBD2 (7 bases). V was trimmed by 5 bases and J by 1 base, leaving 11 bases between them. Germline assignment: CDR1 SSHAT and CDR2 FNYEAQ (reference sequence). This CDR3 is built from 14 residues. CDR3 DNA sequence: TGTGCCAGCAGCCCTGCGGGGGCCCAAGAGACCCAGTACTTC. The encoded protein is CASSPAGAQETQYF.

The chain links TRBV6-7 to TRBJ1-5; the match to TRBD1 covers 8 bases. TRBV6-7 is given ORF status, its function remaining uncertain. The ends lost 0 bases at V and 3 bases at J; junction bases unmatched: 10. The CDR3 is 18 amino acids. The CDR3 protein is CASSYSRQGAVDNQPQHF. The CDR3 nucleotides read TGTGCCAGCAGTTACTCGCGTCAGGGGGCGGTGGACAATCAGCCCCAGCATTTT.

V is TRBV6-1 and J is TRBJ2-1; D unresolved. The CDR3 runs 14 residues. Germline values: CDR1 MNHNS, CDR2 SASEGT. Trimming removed 4 bases from V and 8 bases from J, with 15 bases in between. The CDR3 region has the DNA TGTGCCAGCAGTGTATTGGTAGGTTGGGATGAGCAGTTCTTC. It is translated as CASSVLVGWDEQFF.

The chain has TRBV7-9 and TRBJ2-7; D unresolved. The length of the CDR3 is 14 residues. Between the trimmed V and J ends, which lost 5 bases and 2 bases, there was a span of 13 bases. Germline loops: CDR1 SEHNR, CDR2 FQNEAQ (reference sequence). The CDR3 here is CASSKVNQPYEQYF. CDR3 sequence (DNA): TGTGCCAGCAGCAAAGTGAACCAGCCCTACGAGCAGTACTTC. Together with reference TRBV7-9 and TRBJ2-7, the CDR3 gives the full variable domain: DTGVSQNPRHKITKRGQNVTFRCDPISEHNRLYWYRQTLGQGPEFLTYFQNEAQLEKSRLLSDRFSAERPKGSFSTLEIQRTEQGDSAMYLCASSKVNQPYEQYFGPGTRLTVT.

V is TRBV10-3 and J is TRBJ2-7; 10 positions agree with TRBD1. J was trimmed by 5 bases and V by 6 bases; bases with no gene match: 7. The CDR3 has 14 residues. In germline, CDR1 is ENHRY, CDR2 SYGVKD. CDR3 sequence (DNA): TGTGCCATCAGCCAAGGGACAGGGGTCAACGAGCAGTACTTC. Translation: CAISQGTGVNEQYF.

The gene calls are TRBV5-4 and TRBJ2-7; the match to TRBD2 covers 9 bases. This CDR3 spans 20 amino acids. Germline loops: CDR1 SGHNT, CDR2 YYREEE (reference sequence). The V segment lost 4 bases and the J segment 4 bases; nucleotides outside the gene matches: 24. The chain's CDR3 is CASSANPIGGFSGRTYEQYF. Written as DNA, the CDR3 is TGTGCCAGCAGCGCTAACCCAATCGGTGGCTTTAGCGGGAGAACGTACGAGCAGTACTTC.

This clone has only one observation. V is TRBV4-2 and J is TRBJ2-3; 8 nucleotides line up with TRBD1. This CDR3 is 14 amino acids long. Germline assignment: CDR1 LGHNA and CDR2 YNFKEQ. Germline trimming cut 4 bases from V and 9 bases from J; bases unmatched to any gene: 9. The CDR3 DNA reads TGTGCCAGCAGCCCGGGACAGGCCCTAGCCACGCAGTATTTT. This gives the protein CASSPGQALATQYF.

This clone was recorded a few times. J is TRBJ1-2 and V is TRBV19, with D tentatively TRBD1 (5 bases). The CDR3 length is 14 residues. Per germline, CDR1 LNHDA and CDR2 SQIVND (reference sequence). V was clipped by 7 bases and J by 2 bases, with 14 bases between them. The CDR3: CASTRDRSNYGYTF. The CDR3 DNA follows: TGTGCCAGTACCCGGGACCGATCGAACTATGGCTACACCTTC.

The chain is built from TRBV5-1 and TRBJ2-5, with D unclear. The germline gives CDR1 SGHRS, CDR2 YFSETQ. V lost 0 bases and J lost 2, with 5 bases in between. This CDR3 region has 13 residues. In DNA form, the CDR3 reads TGCGCCAGCAGCTTGGACAGTCAAGAGACCCAGTACTTC. Encoded protein: CASSLDSQETQYF.

This chain joins TRBV5-4 and TRBJ2-1, with 14 bases matching TRBD2. J was trimmed by 11 bases and V by 4 bases; bases with no gene match: 11. The CDR3 consists of 16 residues. Germline CDR1 SGHNT, CDR2 YYREEE (reference sequence). The CDR3 region is CASSKGGGLAGAKQFF. The CDR3 DNA reads TGTGCCAGCAGCAAAGGCGGGGGACTAGCGGGAGCGAAGCAGTTCTTC.

The V and J genes are TRBV11-2 and TRBJ2-3; no definite D call. V dropped 1 base and J dropped 3 bases, with 8 bases sitting between them. This CDR3 comprises 14 residues. From germline, CDR1 is SGHAT and CDR2 FQNNGV. The CDR3 region has the DNA TGTGCCAGCAGCTTAGTAGATCGGACAGATACGCAGTATTTT. Protein: CASSLVDRTDTQYF.

CDR3 residues: CASSPQSRNTEAFF. DNA for the CDR3: TGTGCCAGTAGCCCACAGAGCCGGAACACTGAAGCTTTCTTT. This chain uses TRBV19 with TRBJ1-1; no clear D. CDR1 is LNHDA, CDR2 SQIVND, per germline (reference sequence). The CDR3 is 14 amino acids. V lost 6 bases and J 1 base, leaving 12 bases between the germline ends.

This chain links TRBV11-3 with TRBJ2-5; D call uncertain. Trimming removed 1 base from V and 2 bases from J, with 17 bases in between. The CDR3 length is 17 residues. Germline CDR1 and CDR2: SGHNT and YENEEA. CDR3: CASSLGYGPGKQETQYF. The CDR3 DNA reads TGTGCCAGCAGCTTAGGTTACGGGCCGGGCAAACAAGAGACCCAGTACTTC.

The chain carries TRBV9 and TRBJ2-5; 8 bases line up with TRBD2. Germline V CDR1 and CDR2: SGDLS, YYNGEE. This CDR3 contains 15 residues. The V and J ends lost 2 bases and 5 bases, in that order; junction bases with no gene match: 8. The CDR3 reads CASSVRAGGSETQYF. Here the CDR3 DNA reads TGTGCCAGCAGCGTTCGGGCGGGAGGCTCTGAGACCCAGTACTTC.

This clone turned up a few times. The chain joins TRBV28 to TRBJ1-5, with D possibly being TRBD1 (5 bases). V was pared by 5 bases and J by 5 bases, with 19 bases between. Germline assignment: CDR1 MDHEN and CDR2 SYDVKM. The CDR3 consists of 16 residues. CDR3 protein: CASSLRWRGRDQPQHF. CDR3 in DNA: TGTGCCAGCAGTCTAAGGTGGAGGGGCCGGGATCAGCCCCAGCATTTT.

V is TRBV28 and J is TRBJ2-2; TRBD2 agrees at 14 bases. J was trimmed by 4 bases and V by 7 bases; bases with no gene match: 17. Germline V lookup: CDR1 MDHEN, CDR2 SYDVKM. There are 20 residues in the CDR3. The CDR3 sequence: CASTPYSGTSGSGGTGELFF. The CDR3 DNA follows: TGTGCCAGCACACCATACTCCGGGACTAGCGGGAGTGGAGGCACCGGGGAGCTGTTTTTT.

The chain links TRBV19 to TRBJ2-7; 9 bases map to TRBD1. Trimming at V came to 5 bases and at J to 0 bases, leaving 5 bases not matched to a gene. From germline, CDR1 is LNHDA and CDR2 SQIVND (reference sequence). The CDR3 is made up of 15 amino acids. CDR3 amino acids: CASSDWDRASYEQYF. CDR3 DNA sequence: TGTGCCAGTAGTGACTGGGACAGGGCCTCCTACGAGCAGTACTTC.

Note on this clone: The sample has other DNA sequences that encode this CDR3 too. The chain recombines TRBV28 with TRBJ2-5, with D hard to call. CDR1 is MDHEN, CDR2 SYDVKM, per germline. The V gene lost 3 bases and the J gene lost 1 base, with 9 bases spanning the gap. This CDR3 is 14 amino acids long. This CDR3 reads CASSFGPAQETQYF. CDR3 DNA: TGTGCCAGCAGTTTCGGGCCAGCCCAAGAGACCCAGTACTTC.